This TCR beta chain was sequenced for a study of cytomegalovirus exposure and HLA in healthy donors. J gave up 2 bases and V 2 bases, and 7 bases lay outside the gene matches. The CDR3 consists of 18 residues. Looked up from germline, CDR1 is SNHLY and CDR2 is FYNNEI. It was with 60 Vbeta and 13 Jbeta primers that the PCR ran. Assay: immunoSEQ multiplex PCR; the TCRdb copy retains only in-frame clones and omits some. The sample carries about 140,000 clones, about 80% recorded once. The TCR originated in a male donor in good health and CMV-seropositive. The V and J genes are TRBV2 and TRBJ2-3, with TRBD2 matching 13 bases. Sequencing input: PBMCs. DNA of the CDR3: TGTGCCAGCAGTGAAACTAGCGGGAGGGCCAGGTTCACAGATACGCAGTATTTT. As protein: CASSETSGRARFTDTQYF.